This TCR beta chain was recovered during a study of T-cell memory formation after mild COVID-19. Turning to the study itself: TCR clusters were mostly confined to one donor each.

Using its own MiXCR run on the 5' RACE reads, TCRdb lists one record per CDR3 protein. Found here are 580,000 or so distinct CDR3 sequences, approximately 15% of them singletons; the top ten hold about 8.1%. Trimming took 5 bases from V and 0 from J, leaving 7 bases between them. Germline V CDR1 and CDR2: GTSNPN, SVGIG (reference sequence). CDR3 length equals 12 residues. This clonotype occurred a few times. The chain recombines TRBV30 with TRBJ1-1; no reliable D call. The material sequenced was PBMCs or a T cell subset sorted from them (not recorded which). The clonotype comes from an adult woman who had mild COVID-19 (a few samples of this study predate the infection). Cell type and time point are not known. CDR3 loop: CAWEYVNTEAFF. The CDR3 DNA reads TGTGCCTGGGAATATGTGAACACTGAAGCTTTCTTT. The complete variable domain, with remaining parts taken from reference TRBV30 and TRBJ1-1, reads SQTIHQWPATLVQPVGSPLSLECTVEGTSNPNLYWYRQAAGRGLQLLFYSVGIGQISSEVPQNLSASRPQDRQFILSSKKLLLSDSGFYLCAWEYVNTEAFFGQGTRLTVV.